These 8 T cell receptor beta chains originate from one sample sequenced in a study of CD8 T cells in ankylosing spondylitis. TCRdb called the 5' RACE reads again in MiXCR, with one record for every CDR3 protein. The sample holds 220,000 or so distinct CDR3 sequences, approximately 16% seen once. The study's findings and limits: Ankylosing spondylitis blood seemed to carry a telltale TCR beta motif made of fewer than 10 highly homologous variants.

These TCRs' antigens remain unknown. The source material was blood, either unsorted or a sorted T cell fraction (not recorded which). The receptors shown here come from a male donor with ankylosing spondylitis.

The V and J genes are TRBV29-1 and TRBJ1-2; D is ambiguous. The germline gives CDR1 SQVTM, CDR2 ANQGSEA. The CDR3 extends over 13 amino acids. V was clipped by 5 bases and J by 3 bases, with 13 bases between them. The CDR3 sequence is CSVLDPEDYGYTF. CDR3 coding DNA: TGCAGCGTTCTCGACCCCGAGGACTATGGCTACACCTTC.

This clonotype has ten or more counts. V and J are TRBV5-1 and TRBJ2-1, with no clear D. The V gene's germline CDR1 is SGHRS and CDR2 YFSETQ. The CDR3 sequence is 15 residues long. Trimming pared 0 bases from V and 3 bases from J, leaving 10 bases between. CDR3 in DNA: TGCGCCAGCAGCTTGGGACGTGGTGGCTACAATGAGCAGTTCTTC. Protein product: CASSLGRGGYNEQFF.

In its sample, this clonotype was seen a few times. CDR3 region: CSSRQGTGANVLTF. The CDR3 nucleotides read TGCAGCTCAAGGCAGGGCACTGGGGCCAACGTCCTGACTTTC. The chain employs TRBV29-1 and TRBJ2-6; D might be TRBD1 (5 bases). Germline loops: CDR1 SQVTM, CDR2 ANQGSEA. The CDR3 totals 14 residues. Trimming removed 8 bases at V and 2 bases at J, with 13 bases between.

The sample holds a few counts of this clonotype. J is TRBJ1-2 and V is TRBV7-8; D remains unclear. The V gene's germline CDR1 is SGHVS and CDR2 FQNEAQ. The V gene lost 5 bases and the J gene lost 4 bases, with 11 bases spanning the gap. The CDR3 covers 13 residues. The CDR3 reads CASSHPGIYGYTF. The CDR3 nucleotides read TGTGCCAGCAGCCACCCGGGTATCTATGGCTACACCTTC.

This clonotype showed up just a few times. J is TRBJ2-4 and V is TRBV12-3 or TRBV12-4; 10 bases map to TRBD2. CDR3 length equals 15 residues. Germline trimming cut 6 bases from V and 1 base from J; bases unmatched to any gene: 3. The DNA of the CDR3 is TGTGCCAGCAGCTCACTAGCGGGGGCCAAAAACATTCAGTACTTC. Its translation: CASSSLAGAKNIQYF.

This clonotype was recorded a few times. The chain couples TRBV29-1 to TRBJ1-5; D possibly corresponds to TRBD1 (5 bases). The germline gives CDR1 SQVTM, CDR2 ANQGSEA. This CDR3 has 12 amino acids. V dropped 5 bases and J dropped 5 bases, with 10 bases sitting between them. CDR3 residues: CSVRDGDQPQHF. The CDR3 coding sequence is TGCAGCGTTCGGGACGGGGATCAGCCCCAGCATTTT.

This chain joins TRBV7-6 and TRBJ2-3, with D maybe TRBD2 (7 bases). With 6 bases removed from V and 2 bases from J, the gap between germline ends came to 18 bases. This CDR3 comprises 16 residues. The germline CDR1 and CDR2 sequences are SGHVS and FNYEAQ. This CDR3 reads CASRPNVGGPTDTQYF. CDR3 coding DNA: TGTGCCAGCAGACCTAACGTGGGGGGGCCCACAGATACGCAGTATTTT. Together with reference TRBV7-6 and TRBJ2-3, the CDR3 gives the full variable domain: GAGVSQSPRYKVTKRGQDVALRCDPISGHVSLYWYRQALGQGPEFLTYFNYEAQQDKSGLPNDRFSAERPEGSISTLTIQRTEQRDSAMYRCASRPNVGGPTDTQYFGPGTRLTVL.

This clonotype was seen more than once but under ten times. The V gene is TRBV5-1, the J gene TRBJ2-7, with a tentative D call TRBD1 (6 bases). Deletions cut 1 base from V and 5 bases from J, with 10 bases between. CDR1 and CDR2 (germline): SGHRS, YFSETQ. This CDR3 has 13 residues. The CDR3 here is CASSLTGFDEQYF. The CDR3 DNA sequence: TGCGCCAGCAGCTTGACAGGGTTCGACGAGCAGTACTTC.